The rows below give T cell receptor beta chains drawn from one sample of a study of blood T cell repertoires in COVID-19. This table comes from immunoSEQ multiplex PCR, and its TCRdb copy is limited to in-frame clones, with some not included. The data show some 160,000 clones, approximately 83% seen once. Specimen: peripheral blood. The receptors were sampled from a man aged 70 or older with active or convalescent COVID-19. The CDR3 runs from the conserved cysteine through the conserved F or W.

j_gene,v_gene,len,CDR3aa
TRBJ2-5,TRBV2,14,CASAGRRYQETQYF
TRBJ1-1,TRBV6-4,13,CASRPTGSTEAFF
TRBJ1-1,TRBV7-8,16,CASSLTGGRVNTEAFF
TRBJ1-1,TRBV3-1/TRBV3-2,14,CASSHRRRNTEAFF
TRBJ1-4,TRBV11-2,13,CASSLSKTEKLFF
TRBJ2-1,TRBV24-1,15,CATSDGQGARGEQFF
TRBJ1-2,TRBV29-1,14,CSVEGTTGNYGYTF
TRBJ2-3,TRBV4-3,15,CASSPRDSNTDTQYF
TRBJ1-1,TRBV29-1,14,CSVEERYRAVEAFF
TRBJ2-7,TRBV7-7,15,CASSIGQGGSYEQYF
TRBJ2-2,TRBV7-9,15,CASSLVGRVTGELFF
TRBJ1-5,TRBV19,15,CASSIDRGPNQPQHF
TRBJ2-3,TRBV7-2,13,CASSSDRGDTQYF
TRBJ1-2,TRBV9,19,CASSRWGRVTSSTNYGYTF
TRBJ1-5,TRBV7-9,16,CASSLAGAESNQPQHF
TRBJ1-2,TRBV6-2/TRBV6-3,12,CASSYREDGYTF
TRBJ2-5,TRBV7-2,14,CASSLGQGMETQYF
TRBJ1-5,TRBV28,15,CASLTGFWGNQPQHF
TRBJ1-1,TRBV2,15,CASSLGWTGQTEAFF
TRBJ2-2,TRBV18,17,CASSPAAGGQSTGELFF
TRBJ1-1,TRBV5-1,14,CASSLLSQNTEAFF
TRBJ2-7,TRBV19,15,CASSPWSGLIHEQYF
TRBJ1-5,TRBV19,15,CASSTGSRSNQPQHF
TRBJ1-6,TRBV2,17,CASSEDLPDRANSPLHF
TRBJ2-5,TRBV6-5,15,CASSRQGRVLETQYF
TRBJ1-4,TRBV7-2,15,CASSLGGTANEKLFF
TRBJ1-3,TRBV9,16,CASSPRGHSSGNTIYF
TRBJ1-4,TRBV29-1,13,CSAWSLAERKLFF
TRBJ1-5,TRBV6-2/TRBV6-3,16,CASSSRQYYSNQPQHF
TRBJ2-3,TRBV7-9,19,CASSLGSLSGLSLEDTQYF
TRBJ1-4,TRBV9,15,CASSVHGTGNEKLFF
TRBJ2-2,TRBV6-2/TRBV6-3,16,CASNPYGTGGTGELFF
TRBJ1-5,TRBV20-1,11,CSARQGQPQHF
TRBJ1-2,TRBV30,14,CARSRDRESYGYTF
TRBJ1-3,TRBV13,16,CASSPSGGPPGNTIYF
TRBJ2-3,TRBV3-1/TRBV3-2,13,CASSQDLGGTQYF
TRBJ2-5,TRBV5-1,14,CASSQRQGPGAQYF
TRBJ2-1,TRBV5-1,15,CASSETSGVYNEQFF
TRBJ2-2,TRBV30,13,CAWSVGGTGELFF
TRBJ1-2,TRBV15,17,CATSREKRTSRLYGYTF
TRBJ2-7,TRBV5-4,14,CASSRTGGLYEQYF
TRBJ1-1,TRBV5-1,15,CASSLSKGEGTEAFF
TRBJ1-4,TRBV19,15,CASSIGGTANEKLFF
TRBJ2-1,TRBV7-2,14,CASSLVGAEGEQFF
TRBJ2-2,TRBV5-4,14,CATGAPRNTGELFF
TRBJ1-6,TRBV6-5,14,CASSYLRGDSPLHF
TRBJ2-1,TRBV11-2,15,CASSPQRGGLNEQFF
TRBJ1-2,TRBV9,14,CASSVDSASYGYTF
TRBJ1-2,TRBV28,15,CASSFGQGLPYGYTF
TRBJ2-1,TRBV9,14,CASSRGGPSDEQFF
TRBJ1-1,TRBV6-5,13,CASSYTYDTEAFF
TRBJ2-3,TRBV15,16,CATSRGLGTGRDTQYF
TRBJ2-7,TRBV19,13,CASSPGLNYEQYF
TRBJ1-1,TRBV28,14,CASRLGGTGTEAFF